These T cell receptor beta chains were read from a single sample in a study of response to subunit inactivated influenza vaccine. TCRdb fed the RT-PCR reads into MiXCR, producing one record per CDR3 protein. The sample yields 500,000 to 650,000 distinct CDR3 sequences, 6.5% to 8% seen once. The sequences come from PBMCs from blood, collected about 23 months after vaccination. These TCRs come from a man aged 50 to 75 who received an inactivated influenza vaccine. Both conserved end residues are trimmed from each CDR3. The order of the fields is V gene, clone size, J gene, D gene, CDR3 protein. D genes are given only for firm matches. Only part of the rows carry a size: once, few, many, or a class if the clone is expanded.

TRBV12-3/TRBV12-4	-	TRBJ1-2	TRBD1	ASSWAHEQGRNYGYT
TRBV4-2	many	TRBJ2-7	TRBD2	ASSQVSGGRSYEQY
TRBV6-4	once	TRBJ1-5	-	ASSPFINGPQH
TRBV6-2/TRBV6-3	few	TRBJ2-3	-	ASSYKEVQY
TRBV11-3	-	TRBJ2-1	TRBD1	ASSLRTGGHNEQF
TRBV27	few	TRBJ2-7	TRBD1	ASKDRIYEQY
TRBV4-1	few	TRBJ2-1	TRBD2	ASSQGLVSYNEQF
TRBV5-5	few	TRBJ1-2	-	ASTILVDRLTPYGYT
TRBV6-1	many	TRBJ1-1	-	ASRSLGRAEAF
TRBV5-6	many	TRBJ2-5	TRBD2	ASSLSPSSGGALETQY
TRBV12-3/TRBV12-4	-	TRBJ2-3	-	ASSLWRDQDTQY
TRBV11-2	few	TRBJ2-5	-	ASSFSTGTGETQY
TRBV12-3/TRBV12-4	-	TRBJ2-4	-	ASSLVRPSLAKNIQY
TRBV20-1	many	TRBJ2-1	TRBD1	SARDGAGGAWYNEQF
TRBV5-1	-	TRBJ1-5	TRBD1	ASSPSTGSNQPQH
TRBV20-1	few	TRBJ1-1	-	SAGRDLGAF
TRBV20-1	few	TRBJ2-3	TRBD2	SAKMGGYTQY